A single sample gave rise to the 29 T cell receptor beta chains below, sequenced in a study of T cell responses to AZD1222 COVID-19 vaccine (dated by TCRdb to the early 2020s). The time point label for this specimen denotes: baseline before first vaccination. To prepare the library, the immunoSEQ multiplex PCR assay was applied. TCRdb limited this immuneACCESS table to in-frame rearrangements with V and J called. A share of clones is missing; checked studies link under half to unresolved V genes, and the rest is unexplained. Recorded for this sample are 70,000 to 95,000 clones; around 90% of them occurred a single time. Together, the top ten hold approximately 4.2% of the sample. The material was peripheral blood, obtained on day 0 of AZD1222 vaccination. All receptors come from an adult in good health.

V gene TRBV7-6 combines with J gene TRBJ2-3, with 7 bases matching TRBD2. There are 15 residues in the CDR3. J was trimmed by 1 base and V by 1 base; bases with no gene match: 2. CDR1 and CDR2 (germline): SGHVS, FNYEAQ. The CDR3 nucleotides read TGTGCCAGCAGCTTAGGCCTAGCGGGCACAGATACGCAGTATTTT. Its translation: CASSLGLAGTDTQYF.

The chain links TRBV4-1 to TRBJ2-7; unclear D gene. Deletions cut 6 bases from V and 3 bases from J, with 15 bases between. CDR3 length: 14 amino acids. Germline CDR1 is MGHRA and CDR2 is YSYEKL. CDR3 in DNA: TGCGCCAGCAGTCCGGACCCTGGGCTCTACGAGCAGTACTTC. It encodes CASSPDPGLYEQYF.

CDR3 coding DNA: TGTGCCAGCGCGAAACTCCGGGACACTAACAATGAGCAGTTCTTC. It yields the protein CASAKLRDTNNEQFF. The gene calls are TRBV6-6 and TRBJ2-1; possibly TRBD1 for D (6 bases). Germline assignment: CDR1 MNHNY and CDR2 SVGAGI (reference sequence). Trimming cost V 8 bases and J 5 bases, with 19 bases left between them. The CDR3 spans 15 residues.

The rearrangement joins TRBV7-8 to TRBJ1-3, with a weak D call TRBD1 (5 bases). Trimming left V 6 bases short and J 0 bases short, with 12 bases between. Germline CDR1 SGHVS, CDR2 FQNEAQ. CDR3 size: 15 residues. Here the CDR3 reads CASRQAGSSGNTIYF. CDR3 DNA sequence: TGTGCCAGCAGACAGGCAGGGAGCTCTGGAAACACCATATATTTT.

The DNA for the CDR3 is TGCAGCGTTGATTTCGAAGAGACCCAGTACTTC. Residues: CSVDFEETQYF. The chain combines TRBV29-1 with TRBJ2-5; no definite D call. V was cut by 3 bases and J by 3 bases, with 5 bases left in between. The germline V gene encodes CDR1 SQVTM and CDR2 ANQGSEA. This CDR3 comprises 11 residues.

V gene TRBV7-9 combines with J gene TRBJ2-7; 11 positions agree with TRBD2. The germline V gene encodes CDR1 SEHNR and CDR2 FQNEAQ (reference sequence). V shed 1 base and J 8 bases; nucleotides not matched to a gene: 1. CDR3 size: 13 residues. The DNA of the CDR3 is TGTGCCAGCAGCTTAGGGACTAGCGGGCAGCAGTACTTC. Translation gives CASSLGTSGQQYF.

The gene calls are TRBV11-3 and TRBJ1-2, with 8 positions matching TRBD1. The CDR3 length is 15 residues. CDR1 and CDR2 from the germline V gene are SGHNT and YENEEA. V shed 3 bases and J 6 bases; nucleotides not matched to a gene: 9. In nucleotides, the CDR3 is TGTGCCAGCAGCTTTAGACAGGGGATGTTGGATGGCTACACCTTC. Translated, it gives CASSFRQGMLDGYTF. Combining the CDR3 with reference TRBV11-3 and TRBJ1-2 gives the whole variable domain EAGVVQSPRYKIIEKKQPVAFWCNPISGHNTLYWYLQNLGQGPELLIRYENEEAVDDSQLPKDRFSAERLKGVDSTLKIQPAELGDSAVYLCASSFRQGMLDGYTFGSGTRLTVV.

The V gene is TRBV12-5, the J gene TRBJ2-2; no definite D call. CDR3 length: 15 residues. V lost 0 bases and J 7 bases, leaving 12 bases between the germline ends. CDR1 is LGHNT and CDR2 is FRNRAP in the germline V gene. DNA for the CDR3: TGTGCTAGTGGTTTGGTAGGAACGGGTGGCGGGGAGCTGTTTTTT. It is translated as CASGLVGTGGGELFF.

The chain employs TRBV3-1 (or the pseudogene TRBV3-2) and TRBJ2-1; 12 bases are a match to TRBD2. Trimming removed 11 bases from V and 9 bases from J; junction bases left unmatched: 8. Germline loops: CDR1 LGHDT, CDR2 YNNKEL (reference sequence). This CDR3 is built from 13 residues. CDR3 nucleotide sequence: TGTGCCGCCCGACTAGCGGGAGAAGGTGAGCAGTTCTTC. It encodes CAARLAGEGEQFF.

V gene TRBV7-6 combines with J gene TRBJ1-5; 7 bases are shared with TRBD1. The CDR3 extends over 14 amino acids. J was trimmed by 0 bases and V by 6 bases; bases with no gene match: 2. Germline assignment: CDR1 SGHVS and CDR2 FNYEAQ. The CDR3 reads CASSSGGSNQPQHF. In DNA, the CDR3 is TGTGCCAGCAGTTCAGGGGGTAGCAATCAGCCCCAGCATTTT.

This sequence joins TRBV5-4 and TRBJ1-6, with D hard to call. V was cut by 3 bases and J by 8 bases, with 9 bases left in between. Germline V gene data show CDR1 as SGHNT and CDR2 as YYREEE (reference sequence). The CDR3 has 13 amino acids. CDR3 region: CASSSGRDSPLHF. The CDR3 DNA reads TGTGCCAGCAGCTCCGGACGGGATTCACCCCTCCACTTT.

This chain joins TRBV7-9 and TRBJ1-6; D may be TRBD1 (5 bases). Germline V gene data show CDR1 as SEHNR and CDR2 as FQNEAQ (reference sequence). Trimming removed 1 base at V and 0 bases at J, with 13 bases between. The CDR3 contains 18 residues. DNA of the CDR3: TGTGCCAGCAGCTTAGGATCAGGGCAGAGCTCCTATAATTCACCCCTCCACTTT. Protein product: CASSLGSGQSSYNSPLHF.

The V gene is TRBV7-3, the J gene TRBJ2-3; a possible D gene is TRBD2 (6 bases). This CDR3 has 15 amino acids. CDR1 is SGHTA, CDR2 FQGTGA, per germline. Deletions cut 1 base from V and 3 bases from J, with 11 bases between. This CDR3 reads CASSLRRGETDTQYF. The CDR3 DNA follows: TGTGCCAGCAGCTTAAGGAGGGGCGAAACAGATACGCAGTATTTT.

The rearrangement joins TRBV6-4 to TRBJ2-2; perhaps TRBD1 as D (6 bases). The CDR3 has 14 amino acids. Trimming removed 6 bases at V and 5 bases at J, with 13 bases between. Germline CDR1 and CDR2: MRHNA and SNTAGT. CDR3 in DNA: TGTGCCAGCAGGACCAACAGGGAAACCGGGGAGCTGTTTTTT. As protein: CASRTNRETGELFF.

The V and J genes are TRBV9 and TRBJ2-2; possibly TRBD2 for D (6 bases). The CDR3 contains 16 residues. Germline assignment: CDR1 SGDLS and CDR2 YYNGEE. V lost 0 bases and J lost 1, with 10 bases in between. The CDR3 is CASSVVGGRNTGELFF. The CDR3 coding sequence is TGTGCCAGCAGCGTAGTGGGGGGACGGAACACCGGGGAGCTGTTTTTT. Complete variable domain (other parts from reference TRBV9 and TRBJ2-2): DSGVTQTPKHLITATGQRVTLRCSPRSGDLSVYWYQQSLDQGLQFLIQYYNGEERAKGNILERFSAQQFPDLHSELNLSSLELGDSALYFCASSVVGGRNTGELFFGEGSRLTVL.

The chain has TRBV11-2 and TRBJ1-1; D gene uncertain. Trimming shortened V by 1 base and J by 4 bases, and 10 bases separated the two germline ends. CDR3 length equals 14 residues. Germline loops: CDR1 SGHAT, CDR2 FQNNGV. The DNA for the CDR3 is TGTGCCAGCAGCTTAGCCGGATTCAGCACTGAAGCTTTCTTT. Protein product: CASSLAGFSTEAFF.

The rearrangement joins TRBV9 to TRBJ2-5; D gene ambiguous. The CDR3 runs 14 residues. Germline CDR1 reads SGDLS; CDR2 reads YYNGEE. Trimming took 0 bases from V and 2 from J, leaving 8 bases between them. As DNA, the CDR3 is TGTGCCAGCAGCGTAGGCGCGGTACAAGAGACCCAGTACTTC. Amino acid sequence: CASSVGAVQETQYF.

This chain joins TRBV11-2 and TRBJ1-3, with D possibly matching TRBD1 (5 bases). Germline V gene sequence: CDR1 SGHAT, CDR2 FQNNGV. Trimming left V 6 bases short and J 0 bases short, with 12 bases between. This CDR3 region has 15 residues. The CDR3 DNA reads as TGTGCCAGCAGATCGGGACTAAACTCTGGAAACACCATATATTTT. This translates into CASRSGLNSGNTIYF.

The CDR3 bases are TGTGCCAGCAGTCTGGGGGGACAGCCCACCCCCGGGGAGCTGTTTTTT. Its protein is CASSLGGQPTPGELFF. J is TRBJ2-2 and V is TRBV5-4; possible D gene TRBD1, 7 bases. V shed 5 bases and J shed 6 bases, with 20 bases lying between them. CDR1 is SGHNT and CDR2 is YYREEE in the germline V gene (reference sequence). The CDR3 is made up of 16 amino acids.

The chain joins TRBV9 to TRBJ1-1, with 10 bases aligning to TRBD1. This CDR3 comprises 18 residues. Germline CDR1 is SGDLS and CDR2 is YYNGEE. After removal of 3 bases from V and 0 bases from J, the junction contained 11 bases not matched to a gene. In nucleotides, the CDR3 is TGTGCCAGCAGCGGGGGACAGGGGATAGGCCGGTTGAACACTGAAGCTTTCTTT. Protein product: CASSGGQGIGRLNTEAFF.

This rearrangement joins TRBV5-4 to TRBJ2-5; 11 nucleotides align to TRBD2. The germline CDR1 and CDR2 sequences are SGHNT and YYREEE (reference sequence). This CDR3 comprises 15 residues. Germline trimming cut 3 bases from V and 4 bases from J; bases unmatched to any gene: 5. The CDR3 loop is CASSSASGRTETQYF. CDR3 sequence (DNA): TGTGCCAGCAGCTCCGCTAGCGGGAGGACAGAGACCCAGTACTTC.

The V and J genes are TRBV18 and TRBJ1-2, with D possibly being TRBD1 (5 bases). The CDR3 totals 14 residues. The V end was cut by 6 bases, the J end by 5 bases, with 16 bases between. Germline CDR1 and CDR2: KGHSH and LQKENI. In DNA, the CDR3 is TGTGCCAGCTCGAGGGACTCTAAAGATTATGGCTACACCTTC. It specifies CASSRDSKDYGYTF.

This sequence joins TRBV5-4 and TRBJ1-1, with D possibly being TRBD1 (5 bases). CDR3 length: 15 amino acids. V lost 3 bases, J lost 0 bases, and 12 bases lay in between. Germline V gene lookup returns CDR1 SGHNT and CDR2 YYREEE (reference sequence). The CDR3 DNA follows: TGTGCCAGCAGCTGGAACAGGCAACTGAACACTGAAGCTTTCTTT. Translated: CASSWNRQLNTEAFF.

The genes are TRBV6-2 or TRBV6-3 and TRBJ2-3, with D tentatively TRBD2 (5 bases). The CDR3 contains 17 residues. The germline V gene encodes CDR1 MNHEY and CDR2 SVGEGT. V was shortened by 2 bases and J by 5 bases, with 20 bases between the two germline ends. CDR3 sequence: CASSYGQASQPGDTQYF. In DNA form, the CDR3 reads TGTGCCAGCAGTTACGGTCAAGCTAGCCAACCGGGAGATACGCAGTATTTT.

The CDR3 DNA is TGTGCCAGCAGCCAAATCAAGGGGGTTGGTTCACCCCTCCACTTT. It is translated as CASSQIKGVGSPLHF. This chain uses TRBV6-5 with TRBJ1-6; maybe TRBD1 (6 bases). Looked up from germline, CDR1 is MNHEY and CDR2 is SVGAGI. Trimming removed 6 bases from V and 9 bases from J, with 18 bases in between. The CDR3 has 15 residues.

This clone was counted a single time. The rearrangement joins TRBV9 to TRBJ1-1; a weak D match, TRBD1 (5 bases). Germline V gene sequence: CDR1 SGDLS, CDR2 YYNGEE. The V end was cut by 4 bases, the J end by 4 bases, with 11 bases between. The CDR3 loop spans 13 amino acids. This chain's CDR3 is CASSSQEGTEAFF. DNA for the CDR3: TGTGCCAGCAGCTCACAGGAGGGCACTGAAGCTTTCTTT.

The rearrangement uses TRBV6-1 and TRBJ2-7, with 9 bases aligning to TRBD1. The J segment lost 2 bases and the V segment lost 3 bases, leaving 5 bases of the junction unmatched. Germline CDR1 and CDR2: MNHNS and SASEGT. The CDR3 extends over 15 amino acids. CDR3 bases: TGTGCCAGCAGTGATCCGGACAGGGGCCCCTACGAGCAGTACTTC. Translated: CASSDPDRGPYEQYF.

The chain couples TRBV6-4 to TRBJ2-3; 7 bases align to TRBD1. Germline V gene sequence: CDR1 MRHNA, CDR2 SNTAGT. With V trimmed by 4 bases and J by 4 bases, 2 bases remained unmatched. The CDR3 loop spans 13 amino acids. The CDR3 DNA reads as TGTGCCAGCAGTGGGCAGGGGGCAGATACGCAGTATTTT. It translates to CASSGQGADTQYF.

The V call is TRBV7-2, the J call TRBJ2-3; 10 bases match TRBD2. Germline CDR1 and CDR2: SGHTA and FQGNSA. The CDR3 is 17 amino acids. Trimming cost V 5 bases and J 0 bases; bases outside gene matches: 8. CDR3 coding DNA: TGTGCCAGCAGCCTCGAGCCGGGACTAGCGAGCACAGATACGCAGTATTTT. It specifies CASSLEPGLASTDTQYF.